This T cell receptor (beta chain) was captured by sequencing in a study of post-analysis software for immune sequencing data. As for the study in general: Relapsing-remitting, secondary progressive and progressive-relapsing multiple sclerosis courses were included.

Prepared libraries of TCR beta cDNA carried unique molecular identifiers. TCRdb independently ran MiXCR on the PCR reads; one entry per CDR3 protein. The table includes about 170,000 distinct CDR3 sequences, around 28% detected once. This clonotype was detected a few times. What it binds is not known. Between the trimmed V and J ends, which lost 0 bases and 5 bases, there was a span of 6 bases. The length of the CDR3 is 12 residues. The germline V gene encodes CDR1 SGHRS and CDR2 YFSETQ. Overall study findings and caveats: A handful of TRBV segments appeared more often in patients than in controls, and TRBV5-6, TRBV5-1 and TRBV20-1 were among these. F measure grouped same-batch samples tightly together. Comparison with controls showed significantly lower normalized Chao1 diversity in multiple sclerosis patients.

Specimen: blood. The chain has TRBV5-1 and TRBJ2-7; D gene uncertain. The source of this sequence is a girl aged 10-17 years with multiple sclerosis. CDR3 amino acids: CASSLGWNEQYF. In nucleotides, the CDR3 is TGCGCCAGCAGCTTGGGGTGGAACGAGCAGTACTTC.